The sequence of this T cell receptor (beta chain) was determined in a study of T cell repertoires in cytomegalovirus infection. TCRdb reprocessed the reads with MiXCR, giving one entry per CDR3 protein. Counted here are around 630,000 distinct CDR3 sequences, 24% occurring once; the ten biggest clones make up roughly 8%. Comment on this clonotype: No antigen is known for it.

The CDR3 runs 14 residues. Trimming stripped 6 bases from V and 0 bases from J, with 11 bases between. Germline loops: CDR1 ENHRY, CDR2 SYGVKD. Regarding the study as a whole: Dominating the ex vivo response were TCR beta clonotypes that were CMV-specific and HLA-C-restricted.

The chain is built from TRBV10-3 and TRBJ1-1; possible D gene TRBD1, 6 bases. This TCR was recovered from a human donor in good health (CMV status not recorded). Some clones in this sample may be carry-over from other donors' samples. The source material was CD8+ T cells from PBMCs. The CDR3 loop reads CAISGGLVNTEAFF. In DNA, the CDR3 is TGTGCCATCAGCGGGGGCCTGGTGAACACTGAAGCTTTCTTT.